The 3 T cell receptor beta chains given below trace back to one sample, sequenced in a study of OX40 agonist ivuxolimab in advanced cancers. Sequenced by immunoSEQ multiplex PCR; TCRdb stores in-frame clones only, minus some. This table has 40,000 to 60,000 clones, around 79% appearing once. Specimen: CD4+ or CD8+ T cells sorted from blood, collected in a trial of the OX40 agonist ivuxolimab. These TCRs come from an adult with an advanced solid tumor such as melanoma, head and neck, liver or kidney cancer.

V gene TRBV9 combines with J gene TRBJ2-2; TRBD2 might be the D (6 bases). Trimming cost V 2 bases and J 4 bases, with 24 bases left between them. The CDR3 has 19 residues. CDR1 is SGDLS, CDR2 YYNGEE, per germline. The CDR3 is CASSVALFSGGGSTGELFF. The DNA of the CDR3 is TGTGCCAGCAGCGTCGCCCTCTTTTCCGGGGGAGGTAGCACCGGGGAGCTGTTTTTT.

This clone has just a few counts. The chain recombines TRBV10-3 with TRBJ2-7; the D call may be TRBD1 or TRBD2 (6 bases each). The V gene lost 2 bases and the J gene lost 5 bases, with 13 bases spanning the gap. The CDR3 spans 14 residues. Germline V gene sequence: CDR1 ENHRY, CDR2 SYGVKD. The CDR3 spells CAISEGGLGDEQYF. CDR3 bases: TGTGCCATCAGTGAGGGGGGGCTGGGCGACGAGCAGTACTTC.

This chain uses TRBV5-6 with TRBJ2-3, with TRBD2 matching over 14 bases. Germline V lookup: CDR1 SGHDT, CDR2 YYEEEE. Trimming cost V 3 bases and J 11 bases; bases outside gene matches: 14. The CDR3 is 17 residues long. CDR3: CASSSPSTSGGARGQYF. The CDR3 DNA reads TGTGCCAGCAGCTCGCCTTCGACTAGCGGGGGGGCGCGGGGGCAGTATTTT.